One sample yielded the 8 T cell receptor beta chains listed below, sequenced in a study of breast tumors, draining lymph nodes, adjacent tissues (dated by TCRdb to the mid-2010s). Library preparation used multiplex PCR. TCRdb lists the instrument as Illumina HiSeq 2000. Using fastp trimming at Q25 and MiXCR clonotype assembly, TCRdb reanalyzed the public sequencing data and kept in-frame beta chains. Rows are unified per CDR3 protein, each entry keeping the most common DNA and genes. The sample table lists about 35,000 distinct CDR3 sequences, roughly 36% of them with a count of one. Together, the top ten hold under 13% of the sample. Specimen: breast tumor tissue. The source is a female donor with breast cancer. Some clones in this sample may be carry-over from other donors' samples.

The table lists this clonotype with many counts. The rearrangement joins TRBV5-4 to TRBJ2-5, with 8 bases lining up with TRBD1. This CDR3 comprises 15 residues. V was clipped by 3 bases and J by 3 bases; unmatched bases: 7. Per the germline V gene, CDR1 is SGHNT and CDR2 is YYREEE (reference sequence). CDR3 in DNA: TGTGCCAGCAGCTCCCAGACAGGGGTAGAAGAGACCCAGTACTTC. It translates to CASSSQTGVEETQYF. Full variable domain (rest looked up from reference TRBV5-4 and TRBJ2-5): ETGVTQSPTHLIKTRGQQVTLRCSSQSGHNTVSWYQQALGQGPQFIFQYYREEENGRGNFPPRFSGLQFPNYSSELNVNALELDDSALYLCASSSQTGVEETQYFGPGTRLLVL.

V and J are TRBV7-8 and TRBJ1-2; 7 nucleotides align to TRBD1. The length of the CDR3 is 15 residues. Per the germline V gene, CDR1 is SGHVS and CDR2 is FQNEAQ. Germline trimming cut 6 bases from V and 5 bases from J; bases unmatched to any gene: 12. CDR3 DNA: TGTGCCAGCAGTAATAGACAGGGCGGAGGATATGGCTACACCTTC. It specifies CASSNRQGGGYGYTF.

This clonotype was detected ten times or more. The gene calls are TRBV7-3 and TRBJ2-1, with 8 positions matching TRBD2. V shed 5 bases and J 1 base; nucleotides not matched to a gene: 7. The CDR3 extends over 16 amino acids. Germline CDR1 and CDR2: SGHTA and FQGTGA. The CDR3 DNA sequence: TGTGCCAGCAGCCCAGTAGCGGGATTATCCTACAATGAGCAGTTCTTC. This translates into CASSPVAGLSYNEQFF.

The chain carries TRBV6-6 and TRBJ2-3; D perhaps matches TRBD2 (5 bases). The CDR3 totals 15 residues. Germline CDR1 MNHNY, CDR2 SVGAGI (reference sequence). V lost 5 bases and J 0 bases, leaving 12 bases between the germline ends. The CDR3 DNA reads as TGTGCCAGCAGTCGGACTCAGACTAGCACAGATACGCAGTATTTT. It codes for CASSRTQTSTDTQYF.

A few counts support this clonotype. The rearrangement joins TRBV19 to TRBJ2-5, with D perhaps TRBD2 (5 bases). The CDR3 is made up of 13 amino acids. Trimming cost V 6 bases and J 3 bases, with 11 bases left between them. CDR1 is LNHDA and CDR2 is SQIVND in the germline V gene (reference sequence). The CDR3, as DNA: TGTGCCAGTAGGAAAGACGGGGAAGAGACCCAGTACTTC. Translating it yields CASRKDGEETQYF.

As for this clonotype: This may be a read error, as it is one base from a much larger clone. The V gene is TRBV2, the J gene TRBJ2-7; D gene ambiguous. V gave up 6 bases and J gave up 2 bases, with 20 bases separating them. Germline CDR1 is SNHLY and CDR2 is FYNNEI. This CDR3 is built from 16 residues. As DNA, the CDR3 is TGTGCCAGCAGGGTTTTTGGGCGGCTGCTGCCCTACGAGCAGTACTTC. Amino acids: CASRVFGRLLPYEQYF.

This clonotype occurred many times. The chain links TRBV5-5 to TRBJ2-7, with a weak D call TRBD2 (5 bases). The V gene's germline CDR1 is SGHKS and CDR2 YYEKEE (reference sequence). This CDR3 is built from 14 residues. V was shortened by 2 bases and J by 1 base, with 10 bases between the two germline ends. The DNA of the CDR3 is TGTGCCAGCAGCTTCCGAGGAGGATCCTACGAGCAGTACTTC. Its translation is CASSFRGGSYEQYF.

This rearrangement joins TRBV27 to TRBJ1-1; tentative D call: TRBD1 (5 bases). Trimming shortened V by 6 bases and J by 7 bases, and 12 bases separated the two germline ends. The CDR3 contains 12 residues. Germline CDR1 reads MNHEY; CDR2 reads SMNVEV (reference sequence). CDR3 amino acids: CASSLFGGEAFF. CDR3 sequence (DNA): TGTGCCAGCAGCCTATTCGGGGGTGAAGCTTTCTTT.